This is a list of T cell receptor beta chains from one sample in a study of identical twins. TCRdb reprocessed the 5' RACE reads with MiXCR, giving one entry per CDR3 protein. In the table there are fewer than 250,000 distinct CDR3 sequences, 7% to 8.5% of which are singletons. This same sample was also taken into another study, of yellow fever vaccine responses in identical twins.

The source material was CD8+ T cells sorted from blood. These receptors all stem from a woman in her late teens or twenties in good health. CDR3s include the opening cysteine and the closing phenylalanine or tryptophan. Each record gives: V gene, D gene, J gene, clone size, CDR3 protein, CDR3 DNA. The D gene is left open where the match is weak. Rows may omit the clone size; those that give it use once, few, many or a size class.

>TRBV12-3/TRBV12-4|TRBD2|TRBJ2-1|many
CASSPRTSGTGNEQFF
TGTGCCAGCAGTCCCCGGACTAGCGGGACGGGTAATGAGCAGTTCTTC
>TRBV12-3/TRBV12-4|TRBD2|TRBJ2-1|NA
CASSRNGLAGGPSSYNEQFF
TGTGCCAGCAGTCGCAATGGACTAGCGGGAGGTCCTAGCTCCTACAATGAGCAGTTCTTC
>TRBV20-1|TRBD2|TRBJ2-5|NA
CSARSLAGGPQETQYF
TGCAGTGCTAGAAGTCTAGCGGGGGGGCCACAAGAGACCCAGTACTTC
>TRBV28|NA|TRBJ1-2|many
CASSPGEMGYGYTF
TGTGCCAGCAGCCCAGGGGAAATGGGCTATGGCTACACCTTC
>TRBV24-1|TRBD1|TRBJ2-1|few
CATSDDGQGSYNEQFF
TGTGCCACCAGTGACGATGGACAGGGGTCGTACAATGAGCAGTTCTTC
>TRBV29-1|TRBD1|TRBJ2-1|few
CSVEAPGQGNEQFF
TGCAGCGTTGAAGCCCCGGGACAGGGAAATGAGCAGTTCTTC
>TRBV19|NA|TRBJ1-3|many
CASNPTGSGNTIYF
TGTGCCAGTAACCCGACAGGCTCTGGAAACACCATATATTTT
>TRBV20-1|NA|TRBJ1-2|many
CSGRNGYTF
TGCAGTGGGAGAAATGGCTACACCTTC
>TRBV28|TRBD2|TRBJ2-2|many
CASSLILAGETGELFF
TGTGCCAGCAGCTTGATTCTAGCGGGAGAGACCGGGGAGCTGTTTTTT
>TRBV29-1|NA|TRBJ2-3|many
CSVSTDTQYF
TGCAGCGTAAGCACAGATACGCAGTATTTT
>TRBV2|NA|TRBJ1-5|NA
CASSIEGPDYSNQPQHF
TGTGCCAGCAGCATCGAAGGGCCCGATTATAGCAATCAGCCCCAGCATTTT
>TRBV7-3|TRBD2|TRBJ2-7|NA
CASSFSSGRDHEQYF
TGTGCCAGCAGCTTTTCTAGCGGGAGAGACCACGAGCAGTACTTC
>TRBV12-3/TRBV12-4|NA|TRBJ1-1|many
CASSLGRNTEAFF
TGTGCCAGCAGTTTGGGCCGGAACACTGAAGCTTTCTTT
>TRBV20-1|TRBD1|TRBJ2-7|many
CSARTGVEQYF
TGCAGTGCCCGGACAGGGGTCGAGCAGTACTTC
>TRBV29-1|TRBD2|TRBJ2-5|many
CSVDPASGNQETQYF
TGCAGCGTTGATCCTGCTAGCGGGAACCAAGAGACCCAGTACTTC
>TRBV3-1|TRBD2|TRBJ2-2|many
CASSQGTSGAGELFF
TGTGCCAGCAGCCAAGGGACTAGCGGGGCCGGGGAGCTGTTTTTT
>TRBV28|TRBD2|TRBJ2-3|NA
CASTLSAGSTDTQYF
TGTGCCAGCACCCTTTCAGCGGGGAGCACAGATACGCAGTATTTT
>TRBV5-1|NA|TRBJ2-3|NA
CASSLSAGVTDTQYF
TGCGCCAGCAGCTTGTCGGCAGGGGTCACAGATACGCAGTATTTT
>TRBV10-3|TRBD1|TRBJ1-1|few
CAISATGGTEAFF
TGTGCCATCAGTGCAACAGGGGGCACTGAAGCTTTCTTT
>TRBV7-6|TRBD2|TRBJ2-5|NA
CASSLRASGIGETQYF
TGTGCCAGCAGCTTACGGGCTAGCGGGATTGGAGAGACCCAGTACTTC
>TRBV2|NA|TRBJ1-5|few
CASSVGGYQPQHF
TGTGCCAGCAGTGTAGGGGGATATCAGCCCCAGCATTTT
>TRBV6-5|TRBD2|TRBJ2-1|many
CASSFDSGTGNEQFF
TGTGCCAGCAGTTTCGATAGCGGGACGGGCAATGAGCAGTTCTTC
>TRBV5-1|NA|TRBJ2-1|many
CASSPGPPFNEQFF
TGCGCCAGCAGCCCGGGACCGCCGTTCAATGAGCAGTTCTTC
>TRBV4-1|NA|TRBJ2-1|NA
CASRGGGNEQFF
TGCGCCAGCAGGGGAGGTGGTAATGAGCAGTTCTTC
>TRBV15|TRBD2|TRBJ2-3|NA
CATSWTGTSGLSTDTQYF
TGTGCCACCAGCTGGACCGGGACTAGCGGCCTCAGCACAGATACGCAGTATTTT
>TRBV20-1|NA|TRBJ1-6|once
CSARDLTRVESPLHF
TGCAGTGCTAGAGATTTGACGAGGGTAGAATCACCCCTCCACTTT
>TRBV7-9|TRBD2|TRBJ2-7|many
CASSSPGLASYEQYF
TGTGCCAGCAGCTCTCCGGGACTAGCGTCATACGAGCAGTACTTC
>TRBV10-3|TRBD1|TRBJ2-3|many
CAISVGQGLDTQYF
TGTGCCATCAGTGTTGGACAGGGGTTAGATACGCAGTATTTT
>TRBV12-3/TRBV12-4|TRBD2|TRBJ2-2|NA
CASSPNPGRGANTGELFF
TGTGCCAGCAGTCCGAATCCGGGGCGGGGGGCGAACACCGGGGAGCTGTTTTTT
>TRBV12-3/TRBV12-4|TRBD2|TRBJ2-1|few
CASSYPPGTNSYNEQFF
TGTGCCAGCAGTTACCCCCCCGGGACTAACTCCTACAATGAGCAGTTCTTC
>TRBV5-6|NA|TRBJ2-5|NA
CASSLARGAGGETQYF
TGTGCCAGCAGCTTGGCCAGGGGGGCGGGGGGCGAGACCCAGTACTTC
>TRBV5-1|NA|TRBJ2-5|few
CASSLTGFQETQYF
TGCGCCAGCAGCTTGACAGGGTTTCAGGAGACCCAGTACTTC
>TRBV2|NA|TRBJ2-7|many
CASKVYEQYF
TGTGCCAGTAAGGTCTACGAGCAGTACTTC
>TRBV12-3/TRBV12-4|NA|TRBJ2-1|many
CASSLPRDDHEFF
TGTGCCAGCAGTTTACCCCGGGACGATCATGAGTTCTTC
>TRBV5-6|TRBD1|TRBJ2-1|many
CASSLDYTGVDEQFF
TGTGCCAGCAGCTTAGACTACACAGGGGTAGATGAGCAGTTCTTC
>TRBV19|TRBD2|TRBJ2-5|many
CASSILTSGQYQETQYF
TGTGCCAGTAGTATCCTGACTAGCGGACAGTACCAAGAGACCCAGTACTTC
>TRBV7-9|TRBD1|TRBJ2-2|few
CAGSSGQGAGELFF
TGTGCCGGCAGCTCGGGACAGGGGGCCGGGGAGCTGTTTTTT
>TRBV3-1|NA|TRBJ2-1|many
CASSHRHTAEEQFF
TGTGCCAGCAGCCACCGTCATACGGCAGAAGAGCAGTTCTTC
>TRBV6-1|TRBD2|TRBJ2-5|few
CASHQGTSGSSYQETQYF
TGTGCCAGCCATCAAGGAACTAGCGGGAGTTCGTACCAAGAGACCCAGTACTTC
>TRBV4-2|NA|TRBJ2-7|many
CASSQERSEPYEQYF
TGTGCCAGCAGCCAAGAACGGAGCGAGCCCTACGAGCAGTACTTC